Below, 26 T cell receptor beta chains from the same sample are listed, as sequenced in a study of shared clonotypes between healthy human individuals. Assay: immunoSEQ multiplex PCR; the TCRdb copy retains only in-frame clones and omits some. Of approximately 2.5 million clones listed, about 92% are singletons. The source material was naive CD4+ T cells sorted from blood. Subset meaning: CD45RA+ positively selected. These receptors all stem from a man between 18 and 35 years old in good health.

This clone is a singleton in its sample. This chain connects TRBV10-3 to TRBJ2-5; tentatively, D is TRBD1 (6 bases). Trimming stripped 4 bases from V and 1 base from J, with 10 bases between. This CDR3 is 14 amino acids long. CDR1 and CDR2 (germline): ENHRY, SYGVKD. The DNA of the CDR3 is TGTGCCATCAGTGCCAGGGGTAGCCAAGAGACCCAGTACTTC. Amino acids: CAISARGSQETQYF.

The chain has TRBV9 and TRBJ2-7, with D tentatively TRBD2 (6 bases). Trimming stripped 3 bases from V and 0 bases from J, with 10 bases between. CDR1 and CDR2 (germline): SGDLS, YYNGEE. This CDR3 contains 14 residues. The CDR3 loop reads CASSASVSSYEQYF. CDR3 coding DNA: TGTGCCAGCAGCGCTAGCGTCAGCTCCTACGAGCAGTACTTC.

The rearrangement joins TRBV4-3 to TRBJ1-3, with 7 bases aligning to TRBD1. CDR1 is LGHNA and CDR2 is YSLEER in the germline V gene. V shed 0 bases, J shed 10 bases, and the junction held 6 bases outside the gene matches. The CDR3 is 14 residues long. CDR3 sequence reads: CASSQDRGITTIYF. The CDR3 bases are TGCGCCAGCAGCCAAGACAGGGGGATAACAACCATATATTTT.

The chain combines TRBV10-2 with TRBJ1-6; D gene unclear. In germline, CDR1 is WSHSY, CDR2 SAAADI. The CDR3 sequence is 15 residues long. The V end was cut by 5 bases, the J end by 6 bases, with 14 bases between. DNA for the CDR3: TGCGCCAGCAGTCCACTCGCAGCTTTTAATTCACCCCTCCACTTT. Encoded protein: CASSPLAAFNSPLHF.

This clone was seen just once. V is TRBV7-9 and J is TRBJ2-3; D gene unclear. Trimming shortened V by 3 bases and J by 6 bases, and 16 bases separated the two germline ends. The CDR3 has 15 residues. Germline CDR1 SEHNR, CDR2 FQNEAQ (reference sequence). CDR3 residues: CASSFQSGSGDTQYF. The CDR3 region has the DNA TGTGCCAGCAGCTTTCAATCTGGCAGTGGGGATACGCAGTATTTT.

The chain recombines TRBV4-1 with TRBJ1-2; 8 positions agree with TRBD1. Trimming cost V 0 bases and J 7 bases; bases outside gene matches: 13. This CDR3 contains 17 residues. Germline V gene data show CDR1 as MGHRA and CDR2 as YSYEKL. This CDR3 reads CASSQDSGRVDRVGYTF. CDR3 nucleotides: TGCGCCAGCAGCCAAGATAGCGGTAGGGTGGACAGGGTTGGCTACACCTTC.

The chain combines TRBV7-9 with TRBJ1-1; D perhaps matches TRBD1 (6 bases). Germline CDR1 and CDR2: SEHNR and FQNEAQ (reference sequence). This CDR3 has 16 amino acids. With 2 bases removed from V and 0 bases from J, the gap between germline ends came to 13 bases. CDR3 coding DNA: TGTGCCAGCAGCTTATCGTCGGGGGACATGAACACTGAAGCTTTCTTT. Amino acid sequence: CASSLSSGDMNTEAFF.

A single count supports this clone. J is TRBJ2-1 and V is TRBV4-1; D is undetermined. Germline V gene lookup returns CDR1 MGHRA and CDR2 YSYEKL. This CDR3 has 15 amino acids. V shed 2 bases and J shed 12 bases, with 20 bases lying between them. The CDR3 bases are TGCGCCAGCAGCCAACTTCCCCTGGCTCGTGACGGGCAGTTCTTC. It yields the protein CASSQLPLARDGQFF.

The chain joins TRBV15 to TRBJ2-1; maybe TRBD2 (6 bases). Per the germline V gene, CDR1 is LNHNV and CDR2 is YYDKDF (reference sequence). The CDR3 runs 16 residues. V dropped 0 bases and J dropped 2 bases, with 11 bases sitting between them. The CDR3 reads CATSREDWGAYNEQFF. DNA of the CDR3: TGTGCCACCAGCAGAGAAGACTGGGGGGCCTACAATGAGCAGTTCTTC.

The rearrangement uses TRBV4-1 and TRBJ2-1, with D uncertain. V was cut by 3 bases and J by 2 bases, with 14 bases left in between. This CDR3 is 16 amino acids long. The germline gives CDR1 MGHRA, CDR2 YSYEKL. The CDR3 sequence is CASSQVSALAYNEQFF. The DNA for the CDR3 is TGCGCCAGCAGCCAGGTTTCGGCGTTAGCCTACAATGAGCAGTTCTTC.

J is TRBJ2-7 and V is TRBV27; 8 nucleotides align to TRBD1. Germline loops: CDR1 MNHEY, CDR2 SMNVEV (reference sequence). Germline trimming cut 2 bases from V and 2 bases from J; bases unmatched to any gene: 5. The CDR3 length is 15 residues. The CDR3, as DNA: TGTGCCAGCAGTTTACTGGACAGGGCGGCCTACGAGCAGTACTTC. Translated: CASSLLDRAAYEQYF.

The chain has TRBV5-1 and TRBJ2-3; D gene ambiguous. Germline CDR1 and CDR2: SGHRS and YFSETQ. Trimming shortened V by 4 bases and J by 1 base, and 7 bases separated the two germline ends. The CDR3 loop spans 13 amino acids. The CDR3 DNA reads TGCGCCAGCAGCCGTTCGCGCACAGATACGCAGTATTTT. This encodes CASSRSRTDTQYF.

The chain joins TRBV21-1 to TRBJ1-1. TRBV21-1 is tagged as a pseudogene. The CDR3 has 18 amino acids. The CDR3 reads CASSKGRGARDRNTEAFF. The CDR3 DNA follows: TGTGCCAGCAGCAAAGGTAGAGGGGCCCGGGATAGGAACACTGAAGCTTTCTTT.

This chain joins TRBV11-2 and TRBJ2-5; no definite D call. The better agreement between TRBJ2-7 and the DNA end casts doubt on the J call. The CDR3 loop spans 12 amino acids. The V gene's germline CDR1 is SGHAT and CDR2 FQNNGV. The CDR3: CASSPHTYEQYF. CDR3 DNA sequence: TGTGCCAGCAGCCCTCATACCTACGAGCAGTACTTC.

The chain joins TRBV18 to TRBJ2-2; tentatively, D is TRBD1 or TRBD2 (5 bases each). The CDR3 is 13 amino acids. V shed 10 bases and J shed 4 bases, with 13 bases lying between them. Per germline, CDR1 KGHSH and CDR2 LQKENI. CDR3 sequence (DNA): TGTGCCACCAGGGTAGCGAGCACCGGGGAGCTGTTTTTT. Protein: CATRVASTGELFF. The full variable domain, with the rest looked up from reference TRBV18 and TRBJ2-2, is NAGVMQNPRHLVRRRGQEARLRCSPMKGHSHVYWYRQLPEEGLKFMVYLQKENIIDESGMPKERFSAEFPKEGPSILRIQQVVRGDSAAYFCATRVASTGELFFGEGSRLTVL.

On this clone itself: In the same sample, other DNA sequences code for this CDR3. This chain links TRBV5-1 with TRBJ2-7; 10 positions match TRBD1. Losses at the gene ends were 2 bases for V and 4 bases for J; bases not matched to a gene: 3. This CDR3 contains 14 residues. Germline V gene data show CDR1 as SGHRS and CDR2 as YFSETQ. CDR3 in DNA: TGCGCCAGCAGCTTCGGACAGGGGGGATACGAGCAGTACTTC. The encoded protein is CASSFGQGGYEQYF. Full variable domain (missing parts from reference TRBV5-1 and TRBJ2-7): KAGVTQTPRYLIKTRGQQVTLSCSPISGHRSVSWYQQTPGQGLQFLFEYFSETQRNKGNFPGRFSGRQFSNSRSEMNVSTLELGDSALYLCASSFGQGGYEQYFGPGTRLTVT.

The J gene is TRBJ1-6, the V gene TRBV5-1; 8 bases line up with TRBD1. The CDR3 contains 16 residues. After removal of 4 bases from V and 7 bases from J, the junction contained 10 bases not matched to a gene. The germline V gene encodes CDR1 SGHRS and CDR2 YFSETQ. CDR3 residues: CASSPGPGQENSPLHF. In nucleotides, the CDR3 is TGCGCCAGCAGCCCAGGACCGGGACAGGAGAATTCACCCCTCCACTTT.

This sequence joins TRBV19 and TRBJ1-1; D gene uncertain. V was cut by 10 bases and J by 7 bases, with 22 bases left in between. The CDR3 is made up of 14 amino acids. Germline V gene sequence: CDR1 LNHDA, CDR2 SQIVND (reference sequence). CDR3 nucleotide sequence: TGTGCCATCCGATCCATGGGCGACTTGGGTGAAGCTTTCTTT. It translates to CAIRSMGDLGEAFF.

The rearrangement links TRBV6-1 to TRBJ1-2, with TRBD1 identical over 7 bases. Unmatched junction bases numbered 10, after V lost 8 bases and J lost 4 bases. Germline loops: CDR1 MNHNS, CDR2 SASEGT. CDR3 size: 14 residues. Written as DNA, the CDR3 is TGTGCCAGCTTTCAGGGGACAGTCCTCTATGGCTACACCTTC. This sequence encodes CASFQGTVLYGYTF.

This rearrangement joins TRBV5-1 to TRBJ1-1, with D possibly TRBD1 on 6 matching bases. V was shortened by 4 bases and J by 4 bases, with 17 bases between the two germline ends. The germline gives CDR1 SGHRS, CDR2 YFSETQ. The CDR3 length is 15 residues. The CDR3 loop is CASSIAQGLSTEAFF. CDR3 in DNA: TGCGCCAGCAGCATCGCACAGGGTTTGAGCACTGAAGCTTTCTTT.

The chain has TRBV5-1 and TRBJ2-7, with D perhaps matching TRBD2 (5 bases). The CDR3 loop spans 13 amino acids. Germline V CDR1 and CDR2: SGHRS, YFSETQ. Trimming pared 4 bases from V and 3 bases from J, leaving 11 bases between. The CDR3 DNA reads TGCGCCAGCAGCCCAGGACTTAACTACGAGCAGTACTTC. Its translation is CASSPGLNYEQYF.

A single count supports this clone. The chain is built from TRBV2 and TRBJ2-7; TRBD1 agrees at 7 bases. The CDR3 has 11 amino acids. The germline CDR1 and CDR2 sequences are SNHLY and FYNNEI. After removal of 7 bases from V and 6 bases from J, the junction contained 3 bases not matched to a gene. The CDR3 sequence: CASKTGAEQYF. In DNA form, the CDR3 reads TGTGCCAGCAAAACAGGGGCCGAGCAGTACTTC.

Comment on this clone: Other nucleotide sequences from this sample produce the same CDR3. V usage is TRBV7-3 and J usage is TRBJ2-3, with D uncertain. Germline lookup yields CDR1 SGHTA and CDR2 FQGTGA. Trimming removed 2 bases from V and 6 bases from J, with 6 bases in between. This CDR3 is built from 12 residues. CDR3 region: CASSLVGDTQYF. The CDR3 DNA is TGTGCCAGCAGCTTAGTTGGGGATACGCAGTATTTT. The whole variable domain, filled in from reference TRBV7-3 and TRBJ2-3, reads GAGVSQTPSNKVTEKGKYVELRCDPISGHTALYWYRQSLGQGPEFLIYFQGTGAADDSGLPNDRFFAVRPEGSVSTLKIQRTERGDSAVYLCASSLVGDTQYFGPGTRLTVL.

The chain is built from TRBV6-5 and TRBJ2-5; maybe TRBD2 (7 bases). CDR1 MNHEY and CDR2 SVGAGI come from the germline V gene. The CDR3 runs to 14 residues. V was clipped by 8 bases and J by 4 bases, with 17 bases between them. CDR3 in amino acids: CASERAGGLETQYF. Written as DNA, the CDR3 is TGTGCCAGCGAGAGAGCCGGGGGGCTAGAGACCCAGTACTTC.

The chain links TRBV5-6 to TRBJ1-6, with TRBD1 matching over 8 bases. Germline CDR1 SGHDT, CDR2 YYEEEE. The CDR3 sequence is 15 residues long. J was trimmed by 10 bases and V by 4 bases; bases with no gene match: 10. Here the CDR3 reads CASSNQDRVDSPLHF. In DNA, the CDR3 is TGTGCCAGCAGCAATCAGGACAGGGTGGACTCACCCCTCCACTTT.

The V and J genes are TRBV5-6 and TRBJ2-5; D uncertain. The ends were cut back, 0 bases at V and 3 bases at J, with 6 bases in the middle. The CDR3 loop spans 13 amino acids. The V gene's germline CDR1 is SGHDT and CDR2 YYEEEE. CDR3 region: CASSLGTEETQYF. CDR3 in DNA: TGTGCCAGCAGCTTGGGGACCGAAGAGACCCAGTACTTC. Full variable domain (missing parts from reference TRBV5-6 and TRBJ2-5): DAGVTQSPTHLIKTRGQQVTLRCSPKSGHDTVSWYQQALGQGPQFIFQYYEEEERQRGNFPDRFSGHQFPNYSSELNVNALLLGDSALYLCASSLGTEETQYFGPGTRLLVL.